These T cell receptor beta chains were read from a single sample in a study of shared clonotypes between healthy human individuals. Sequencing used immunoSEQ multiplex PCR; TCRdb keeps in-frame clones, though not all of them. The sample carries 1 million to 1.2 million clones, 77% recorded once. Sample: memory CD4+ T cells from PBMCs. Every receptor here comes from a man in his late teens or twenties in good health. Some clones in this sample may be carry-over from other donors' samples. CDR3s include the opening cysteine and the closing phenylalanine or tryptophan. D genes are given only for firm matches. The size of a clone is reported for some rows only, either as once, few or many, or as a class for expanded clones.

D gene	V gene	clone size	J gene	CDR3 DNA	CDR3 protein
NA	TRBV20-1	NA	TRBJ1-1	TGCAGTGCTAGAGCGCGGGGGTTTACTTTCTTT	CSARARGFTFF
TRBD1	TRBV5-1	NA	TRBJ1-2	TGCGCCAGCAGGGGACAGGGCCTCAGTTTAGGCTACACCTTC	CASRGQGLSLGYTF
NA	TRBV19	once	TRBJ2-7	TGTGCCAGTTGGGGACCGGGCCGGACGAGGCAGTACTTC	CASWGPGRTRQYF
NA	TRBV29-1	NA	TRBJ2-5	TGCAGCCTAGGGGGGATCCTTCAAGAGACCCGGTACTTC	CSLGGILQETRYF
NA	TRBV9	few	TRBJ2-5	TGTGCCAGCAGCCCTTTCAAGGGAGCGGGTAGAGTAGAGACCCAGTACTTC	CASSPFKGAGRVETQYF
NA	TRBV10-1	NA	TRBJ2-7	TGCGCCAGCAGTGAGTCCCTGGGCAGTAACGAGCAGTACTTC	CASSESLGSNEQYF
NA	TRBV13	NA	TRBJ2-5	TGTGCCAGCAGCGCCCGGGACTACCAAGAGACCCAGTACTTC	CASSARDYQETQYF
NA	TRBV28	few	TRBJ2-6	TGTGCCAGCAGCCCCGGACACACCGGGGCCAACGTCCTGACTTTC	CASSPGHTGANVLTF
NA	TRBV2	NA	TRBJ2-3	TGTGCCAGCAGTCCCGGGGAGACCCGAGGGGCAACAGATACGCAGTATTTT	CASSPGETRGATDTQYF
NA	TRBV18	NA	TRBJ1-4	TGTGCCAGCTCACCTTACAGACTCCAGTATGAAAAACTGTTTTTT	CASSPYRLQYEKLFF
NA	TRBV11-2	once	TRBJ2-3	TGTGCCAGCAGCTTAGTATTTCAGGGCGGCACAGATACGCAGTATTTT	CASSLVFQGGTDTQYF
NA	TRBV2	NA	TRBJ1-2	TGTGCCAGCAGTGAATCTTCTGAGAAAAATGGCTACACCTTC	CASSESSEKNGYTF
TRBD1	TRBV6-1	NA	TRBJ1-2	TGTGCCAGCAAGCTCGGAACAGGGGGCGACTATGGCTACACCTTC	CASKLGTGGDYGYTF
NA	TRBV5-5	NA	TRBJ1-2	TGTGCCAGCAGCTACAGGGAGAACTACTATGGCTACACCTTC	CASSYRENYYGYTF
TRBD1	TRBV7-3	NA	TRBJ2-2	TGTGCCAGCAGCTTAACGGGACAGGGGGTTACCGGGGAGCTGTTTTTT	CASSLTGQGVTGELFF
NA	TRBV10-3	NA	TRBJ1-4	TGTGCCATCAGTGAGCGCGACAGCCATAATGAAAAACTGTTTTTT	CAISERDSHNEKLFF
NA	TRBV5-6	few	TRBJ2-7	TGTGCCAGCAGCTTCCGCGGGACGTCCGCCTACGAGCAGTACTTC	CASSFRGTSAYEQYF
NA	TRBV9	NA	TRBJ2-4	TGTGCCAGCAGCGTAGAGGGAACCAAAAACATTCAGTACTTC	CASSVEGTKNIQYF
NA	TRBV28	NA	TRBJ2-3	TGTGCCAGCAGTCTACAGGGAACAGATACGCAGTATTTT	CASSLQGTDTQYF
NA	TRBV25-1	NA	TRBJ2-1	TGTGCCAGCAGTGAAGCAGGGAGGAATGAGCAGTTCTTC	CASSEAGRNEQFF
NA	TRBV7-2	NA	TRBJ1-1	TGTGCCAGCGCATTAGAGATGGGGCGGAACACTGAAGCTTTCTTT	CASALEMGRNTEAFF
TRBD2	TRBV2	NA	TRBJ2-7	TGTGCCAGCCGGCTAGCGGGCTACGAGCAGTACTTC	CASRLAGYEQYF
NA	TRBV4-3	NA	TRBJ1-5	TGCGCCAGCAGCCAAGAGGTGACAGGCGCTACCAATCAGCCCCAGCATTTT	CASSQEVTGATNQPQHF
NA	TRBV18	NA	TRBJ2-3	TGTGCCAGCTCACCATTTTTCGGGTCGTGGGATACGCAGTATTTT	CASSPFFGSWDTQYF
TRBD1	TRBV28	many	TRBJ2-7	TGTGCCAGCAGTCTCGGGACAGGGAGGGAGCAGTACTTC	CASSLGTGREQYF
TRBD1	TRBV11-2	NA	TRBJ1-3	TGTGCCAGCAGCTGGACAGGGGGGTACGGAAACACCATATATTTT	CASSWTGGYGNTIYF
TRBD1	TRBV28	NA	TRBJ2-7	TGTGCCAGCAGAACCACCGGGACAGGGGGGTACCTCGAGCAGTACTTC	CASRTTGTGGYLEQYF
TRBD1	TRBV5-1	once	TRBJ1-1	TGCGCCAGCAGCTCGTATGAACAGGGGGTGAACACTGAAGCTTTCTTT	CASSSYEQGVNTEAFF
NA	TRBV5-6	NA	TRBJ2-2	TGTGCCAGCAGCTTCCTAGGAGAGAACACCGGGGAGCTGTTTTTT	CASSFLGENTGELFF
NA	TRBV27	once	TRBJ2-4	TGTGCCAGCAGTTTAAGGGGTACAAACATTCAGTACTTC	CASSLRGTNIQYF
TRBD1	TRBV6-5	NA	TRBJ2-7	TGTGCCAGCACCTTGCGGGACAGGTGGCCCTACGAGCAGTACTTC	CASTLRDRWPYEQYF
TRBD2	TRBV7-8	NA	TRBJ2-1	TGTGCCAGCAGTTTAAACGGCAGGGAGGGCGAGCAGTTCTTC	CASSLNGREGEQFF
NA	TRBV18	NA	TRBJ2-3	TGTGCCAGCTCAGATCCAGATACGCAGTATTTT	CASSDPDTQYF
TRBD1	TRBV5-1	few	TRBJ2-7	TGCGCCAGCAGCTTGGCTATCGGCCGGGACAGGGGGCTATTTTCCTACGAGCAGTACTTC	CASSLAIGRDRGLFSYEQYF